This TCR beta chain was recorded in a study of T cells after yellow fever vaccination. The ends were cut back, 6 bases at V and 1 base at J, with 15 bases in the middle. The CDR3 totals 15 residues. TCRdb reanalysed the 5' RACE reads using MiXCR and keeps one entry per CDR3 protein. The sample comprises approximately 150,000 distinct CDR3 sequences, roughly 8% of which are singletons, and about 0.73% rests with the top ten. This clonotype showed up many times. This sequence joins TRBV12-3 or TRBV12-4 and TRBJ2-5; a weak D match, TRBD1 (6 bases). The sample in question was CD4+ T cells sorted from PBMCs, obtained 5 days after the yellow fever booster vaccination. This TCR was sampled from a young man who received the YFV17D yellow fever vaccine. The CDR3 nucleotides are TGTGCCAGCAGAGCGTCAGGACAGCTCCAAGAGACCCAGTACTTC. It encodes CASRASGQLQETQYF.